Listed here are 27 T cell receptor beta chains from one sample, sequenced in a study of blood T cell repertoires in COVID-19. Assay: immunoSEQ multiplex PCR; the TCRdb copy retains only in-frame clones and omits some. The sample lists around 310,000 clones, 75% to 90% seen once, with around an eighth in the top ten. The source material was peripheral blood. These receptor sequences come from a woman aged 60-75 years with acute or convalescent COVID-19.

This sequence joins TRBV5-1 and TRBJ2-3, with D maybe TRBD2 (5 bases). CDR1 and CDR2 from the germline V gene are SGHRS and YFSETQ. CDR3 length equals 14 residues. Trimming removed 5 bases at V and 0 bases at J, with 10 bases between. CDR3 nucleotide sequence: TGCGCCAGCAGGGAGGACCCGAGCACAGATACGCAGTATTTT. Residues: CASREDPSTDTQYF.

This CDR3 reads CASSTLGRQRYGYTF. The CDR3 region has the DNA TGTGCCAGTAGTACCCTTGGAAGACAACGCTATGGCTACACCTTC. This chain connects TRBV19 to TRBJ1-2; no clear D. CDR3 length equals 15 residues. CDR1 and CDR2 (germline): LNHDA, SQIVND (reference sequence). Trimming left V 4 bases short and J 4 bases short, with 16 bases between.

This clone appeared a single time. This chain connects TRBV6-4 to TRBJ2-3; D is perhaps TRBD1 (6 bases). The germline gives CDR1 MRHNA, CDR2 SNTAGT. This CDR3 contains 13 residues. Trimming pared 3 bases from V and 6 bases from J, leaving 10 bases between. The CDR3: CASSEARGDTQYF. The CDR3 coding sequence is TGTGCCAGCAGTGAGGCTAGGGGGGATACGCAGTATTTT.

This sequence joins TRBV3-1 (or the pseudogene TRBV3-2) and TRBJ2-3; TRBD2 agrees at 11 bases. The CDR3 runs 20 residues. J was trimmed by 1 base and V by 4 bases; bases with no gene match: 16. Germline CDR1 is LGHDT and CDR2 is YNNKEL (reference sequence). In DNA form, the CDR3 reads TGTGCCAGCAGCCTCACCGGTTGGACTAGCGGGCGCGGGGGCACAGATACGCAGTATTTT. Its translation: CASSLTGWTSGRGGTDTQYF.

The chain has TRBV10-3 and TRBJ1-5; 9 bases line up with TRBD1. The CDR3 spans 15 residues. Unmatched junction bases numbered 10, after V lost 4 bases and J lost 9 bases. Germline CDR1 and CDR2: ENHRY and SYGVKD. CDR3 in DNA: TGTGCCATCAGTGGCGGGGGACAGGGTCGAGGGCCCCAGCATTTT. This codes for CAISGGGQGRGPQHF.

The genes are TRBV7-2 and TRBJ1-1; 11 bases line up with TRBD1. The V and J ends lost 1 base and 13 bases, in that order; junction bases with no gene match: 8. The CDR3 sequence is 14 residues long. The germline V gene encodes CDR1 SGHTA and CDR2 FQGNSA. The CDR3 DNA reads TGTGCCAGCAGCTTAGGGGGGGACAGGGGGAAGGTTTTCTTT. Translated: CASSLGGDRGKVFF.

This clone was detected only once. The V gene is TRBV6-5, the J gene TRBJ2-7, with 9 bases lining up with TRBD2. Trimming took 7 bases from V and 2 from J; bases not matched to a gene: 9. This CDR3 spans 15 amino acids. Germline V CDR1 and CDR2: MNHEY, SVGAGI. The CDR3 loop reads CASTKGLAHAYEQYF. The CDR3 DNA follows: TGTGCCAGCACCAAGGGACTAGCCCATGCCTACGAGCAGTACTTC.

The chain combines TRBV7-2 with TRBJ2-5; TRBD1 agrees at 7 bases. The CDR3 covers 15 residues. V gave up 5 bases and J gave up 1 base; unmatched junction bases: 7. CDR1 and CDR2 (germline): SGHTA, FQGNSA. The CDR3 coding sequence is TGTGCCAGCAGCGTATCGACAGGGCCCCAAGAGACCCAGTACTTC. Its translation is CASSVSTGPQETQYF.

V and J are TRBV6-6 and TRBJ1-1; the match to TRBD1 covers 8 bases. V shed 6 bases, J shed 5 bases, and the junction held 8 bases outside the gene matches. This CDR3 comprises 14 residues. Germline V gene lookup returns CDR1 MNHNY and CDR2 SVGAGI (reference sequence). The CDR3 reads CASRATGGGTEAFF. The CDR3, as DNA: TGTGCCAGCAGGGCTACAGGGGGAGGAACTGAAGCTTTCTTT.

The chain links TRBV2 to TRBJ2-6; no definite D call. The V gene lost 8 bases and the J gene lost 0 bases, with 8 bases spanning the gap. Looked up from germline, CDR1 is SNHLY and CDR2 is FYNNEI. This CDR3 is built from 14 residues. The CDR3 loop is CASALLSGANVLTF. DNA for the CDR3: TGTGCCAGCGCATTACTCTCTGGGGCCAACGTCCTGACTTTC.

About this clone: Other DNA sequences in the sample encode the same CDR3. V usage is TRBV6-5 and J usage is TRBJ2-7; 7 bases fit TRBD2. In germline, CDR1 is MNHEY, CDR2 SVGAGI. This CDR3 has 14 residues. With 8 bases clipped from V and 1 base from J, the junction kept 8 bases outside the gene matches. CDR3 sequence (DNA): TGTGCCAGCTCGAGGCAGGGAGGGTCCTACGAGCAGTACTTC. As protein: CASSRQGGSYEQYF.

This clone was detected a few times. This sequence joins TRBV14 and TRBJ2-1; 9 bases agree with TRBD2. In germline, CDR1 is SGHDN, CDR2 FVKESK. With 4 bases clipped from V and 0 bases from J, the junction kept 1 base outside the gene matches. This CDR3 has 15 residues. CDR3 DNA: TGTGCCAGCAGCCGTAGCGGGAGCTCCTACAATGAGCAGTTCTTC. It specifies CASSRSGSSYNEQFF.

This chain links TRBV12-3 or TRBV12-4 with TRBJ2-7; D possibly corresponds to TRBD2 (6 bases). Trimming pared 3 bases from V and 5 bases from J, leaving 11 bases between. The CDR3 length is 13 residues. The CDR3 sequence: CASSFTGAHEQYF. As DNA, the CDR3 is TGTGCCAGCAGTTTTACGGGAGCCCACGAGCAGTACTTC.

The chain combines TRBV7-3 with TRBJ2-1, with D possibly matching TRBD2 (6 bases). The CDR3 is 14 residues long. The V gene lost 2 bases and the J gene lost 6 bases, with 11 bases spanning the gap. Germline lookup yields CDR1 SGHTA and CDR2 FQGTGA. The CDR3 DNA sequence: TGTGCCAGCAGCTTAGGGACTCTAAGCAATGAGCAGTTCTTC. As protein: CASSLGTLSNEQFF.

This clone was detected once. The genes are TRBV7-2 and TRBJ2-2; the D gene is possibly TRBD1 (5 bases). The CDR3 is 12 amino acids. V gave up 5 bases and J gave up 6 bases, with 7 bases separating them. CDR1 SGHTA and CDR2 FQGNSA come from the germline V gene. The CDR3 DNA reads as TGTGCCAGCAGCCGACAGTCCGGGGAGCTGTTTTTT. Translated, it gives CASSRQSGELFF.

The V call is TRBV11-3, the J call TRBJ2-1, with 8 bases matching TRBD2. V was clipped by 1 base and J by 5 bases; unmatched bases: 4. The CDR3 extends over 15 amino acids. The germline V gene has CDR1 SGHNT and CDR2 YENEEA. CDR3 sequence: CASSLGGGIDNEQFF. The CDR3 coding sequence is TGTGCCAGCAGCTTAGGCGGGGGGATTGACAATGAGCAGTTCTTC.

The chain employs TRBV9 and TRBJ2-2, with TRBD2 matching 14 bases. Per the germline V gene, CDR1 is SGDLS and CDR2 is YYNGEE. V dropped 0 bases and J dropped 3; count of bases not matched to a gene: 4. This CDR3 comprises 18 residues. The CDR3 bases are TGTGCCAGCAGCGTAGGACTAGCGGGAGGGCCACACACCGGGGAGCTGTTTTTT. Amino acid sequence: CASSVGLAGGPHTGELFF.

The V call is TRBV6-6, the J call TRBJ1-2; TRBD1 is a possible D gene (6 bases). The germline CDR1 and CDR2 sequences are MNHNY and SVGAGI (reference sequence). The CDR3 covers 14 residues. V was pared by 3 bases and J by 8 bases, with 16 bases between. In DNA form, the CDR3 reads TGTGCCAGCAGTTATCCCGAAAGGGGGAACGGCTACACCTTC. Its translation: CASSYPERGNGYTF.

J is TRBJ2-2 and V is TRBV15; the D gene is possibly TRBD1 (5 bases). The V end was cut by 3 bases, the J end by 5 bases, with 13 bases between. CDR3 length: 15 residues. Germline V gene lookup returns CDR1 LNHNV and CDR2 YYDKDF (reference sequence). CDR3 region: CATSSQLRETGELFF. CDR3 nucleotide sequence: TGTGCCACCAGCAGCCAACTCAGGGAAACCGGGGAGCTGTTTTTT.

This chain joins TRBV6-2 or TRBV6-3 and TRBJ2-4; 8 positions agree with TRBD1. With V trimmed by 6 bases and J by 8 bases, 15 bases remained unmatched. The CDR3 spans 16 residues. CDR1 MNHEY and CDR2 SVGEGT come from the germline V gene. The CDR3 loop is CASSPAIDRGLYIQYF. As DNA, the CDR3 is TGTGCCAGCAGCCCCGCCATTGACAGGGGACTGTACATTCAGTACTTC.

This clone was observed once. The chain combines TRBV4-3 with TRBJ2-2; 9 bases are shared with TRBD1. Germline V gene sequence: CDR1 LGHNA, CDR2 YSLEER. The CDR3 loop spans 14 amino acids. V trimming: 3 bases; J trimming: 5 bases; junction bases outside the gene matches: 1. The DNA of the CDR3 is TGCGCCAGCAGCCAGGGACAGGGAACCGGGGAGCTGTTTTTT. It specifies CASSQGQGTGELFF.

The chain carries TRBV7-2 and TRBJ2-5, with D possibly matching TRBD2 (7 bases). V was trimmed by 7 bases and J by 4 bases, leaving 19 bases between them. The CDR3 is made up of 15 amino acids. Looked up from germline, CDR1 is SGHTA and CDR2 is FQGNSA. CDR3 loop: CASKPGGPIRETQYF. In nucleotides, the CDR3 is TGTGCCAGCAAGCCGGGGGGCCCGATAAGAGAGACCCAGTACTTC.

The gene calls are TRBV2 and TRBJ1-5, with a tentative D call TRBD1 (6 bases). V was trimmed by 4 bases and J by 5 bases, leaving 15 bases between them. The length of the CDR3 is 15 residues. CDR1 SNHLY and CDR2 FYNNEI come from the germline V gene. CDR3 in DNA: TGTGCCAGCAGTGTTATGACTCACAGGGATCAGCCCCAGCATTTT. Its protein product is CASSVMTHRDQPQHF.

The chain carries TRBV9 and TRBJ2-1, with 8 bases fitting TRBD1. CDR1 and CDR2 from the germline V gene are SGDLS and YYNGEE. Trimming cost V 4 bases and J 13 bases; bases outside gene matches: 13. The CDR3 totals 14 residues. The CDR3 region is CASSHRQGSWEQFF. The CDR3 DNA follows: TGTGCCAGCAGCCACAGACAGGGGAGTTGGGAACAGTTCTTC.

This rearrangement joins TRBV7-2 to TRBJ2-7, with 9 nucleotides matching TRBD1. CDR1 SGHTA and CDR2 FQGNSA come from the germline V gene. The CDR3 loop spans 16 amino acids. The junction had 11 bases not matched to a gene; V was cut back by 5 bases and J by 3 bases. The chain's CDR3 is CASSQSPGTGIYEQYF. The CDR3 region has the DNA TGTGCCAGCAGCCAATCCCCCGGGACAGGGATCTACGAGCAGTACTTC.

The chain combines TRBV18 with TRBJ1-1; 8 bases agree with TRBD1. V trimming: 4 bases; J trimming: 0 bases; junction bases outside the gene matches: 1. Germline V CDR1 and CDR2: KGHSH, LQKENI. The CDR3 runs to 14 residues. CDR3 in amino acids: CASSQDRVNTEAFF. The CDR3 nucleotides are TGTGCCAGCTCACAGGACAGGGTGAACACTGAAGCTTTCTTT.

The J gene is TRBJ2-7, the V gene TRBV11-2; tentative D call: TRBD1 (6 bases). Germline loops: CDR1 SGHAT, CDR2 FQNNGV. V shed 5 bases and J shed 1 base, with 15 bases lying between them. This CDR3 has 15 amino acids. The CDR3 protein is CASSPSRGRSYEQYF. CDR3 coding DNA: TGTGCCAGCAGCCCTTCCAGGGGCCGGTCCTACGAGCAGTACTTC.